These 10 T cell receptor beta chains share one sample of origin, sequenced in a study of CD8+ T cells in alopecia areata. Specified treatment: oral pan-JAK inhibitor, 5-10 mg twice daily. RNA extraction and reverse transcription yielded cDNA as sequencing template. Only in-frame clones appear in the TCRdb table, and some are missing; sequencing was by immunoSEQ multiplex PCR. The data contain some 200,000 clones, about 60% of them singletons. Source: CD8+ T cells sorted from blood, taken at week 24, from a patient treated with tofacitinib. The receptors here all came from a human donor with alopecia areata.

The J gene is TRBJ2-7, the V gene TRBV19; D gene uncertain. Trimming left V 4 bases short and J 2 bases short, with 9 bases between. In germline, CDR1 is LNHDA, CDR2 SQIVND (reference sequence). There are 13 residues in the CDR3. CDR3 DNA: TGTGCCAGTAGTAATAAGGCACCCTACGAGCAGTACTTC. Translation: CASSNKAPYEQYF.

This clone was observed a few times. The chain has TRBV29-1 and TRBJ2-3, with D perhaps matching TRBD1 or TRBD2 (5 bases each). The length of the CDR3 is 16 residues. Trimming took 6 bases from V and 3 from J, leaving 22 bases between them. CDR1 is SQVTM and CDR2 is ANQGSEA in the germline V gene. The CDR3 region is CSVAKERWDGTDTQYF. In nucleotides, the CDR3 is TGCAGCGTCGCCAAAGAACGGTGGGACGGAACAGATACGCAGTATTTT.

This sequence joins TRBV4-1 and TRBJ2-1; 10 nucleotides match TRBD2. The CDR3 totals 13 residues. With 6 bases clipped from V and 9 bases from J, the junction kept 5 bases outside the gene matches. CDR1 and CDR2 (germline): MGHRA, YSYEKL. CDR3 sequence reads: CASRAGGPGEQFF. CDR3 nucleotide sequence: TGCGCCAGCAGAGCGGGGGGGCCGGGTGAGCAGTTCTTC.

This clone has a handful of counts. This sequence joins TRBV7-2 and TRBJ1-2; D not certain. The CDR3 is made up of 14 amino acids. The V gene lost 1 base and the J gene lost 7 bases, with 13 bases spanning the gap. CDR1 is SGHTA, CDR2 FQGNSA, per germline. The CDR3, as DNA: TGTGCCAGCAGCTTAGTTGATGGGGTTTCTGGCTACACCTTC. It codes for CASSLVDGVSGYTF. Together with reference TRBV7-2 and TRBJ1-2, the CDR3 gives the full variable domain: GAGVSQSPSNKVTEKGKDVELRCDPISGHTALYWYRQSLGQGLEFLIYFQGNSAPDKSGLPSDRFSAERTGGSVSTLTIQRTQQEDSAVYLCASSLVDGVSGYTFGSGTRLTVV.

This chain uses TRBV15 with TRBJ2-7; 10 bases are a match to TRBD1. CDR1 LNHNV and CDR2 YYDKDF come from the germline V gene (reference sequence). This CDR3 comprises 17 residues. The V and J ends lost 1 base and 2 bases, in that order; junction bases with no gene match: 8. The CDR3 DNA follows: TGTGCCACCAGCAGAGTACCGCCGGGACAGGGGACCTACGAGCAGTACTTC. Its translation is CATSRVPPGQGTYEQYF.

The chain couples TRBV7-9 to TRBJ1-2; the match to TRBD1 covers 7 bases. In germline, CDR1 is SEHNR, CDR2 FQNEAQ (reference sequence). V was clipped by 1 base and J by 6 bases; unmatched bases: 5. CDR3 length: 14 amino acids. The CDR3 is CASSLGTGGNGYTF. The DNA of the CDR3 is TGTGCCAGCAGCTTAGGGACAGGAGGTAATGGCTACACCTTC.

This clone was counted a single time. The CDR3 reads CASSSPQGSEQYF. The CDR3 region has the DNA TGTGCCAGCAGTTCACCCCAGGGGAGCGAGCAGTACTTC. The chain uses TRBV27 and TRBJ2-7; possible D gene TRBD1, 6 bases. V gave up 4 bases and J gave up 6 bases, with 13 bases separating them. Germline V gene data show CDR1 as MNHEY and CDR2 as SMNVEV (reference sequence). The CDR3 consists of 13 residues.

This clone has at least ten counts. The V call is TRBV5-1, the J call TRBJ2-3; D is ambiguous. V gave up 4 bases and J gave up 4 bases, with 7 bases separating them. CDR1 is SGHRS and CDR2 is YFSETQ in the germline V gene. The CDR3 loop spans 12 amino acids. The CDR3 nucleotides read TGCGCCAGCAGCCGAAGTTCAGATACGCAGTATTTT. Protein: CASSRSSDTQYF.

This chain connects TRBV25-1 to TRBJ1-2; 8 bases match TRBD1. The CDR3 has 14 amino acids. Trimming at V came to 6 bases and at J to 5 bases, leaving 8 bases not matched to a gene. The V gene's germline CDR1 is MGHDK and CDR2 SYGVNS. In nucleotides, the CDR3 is TGTGCCAGCAGCAGGACAGGGATTAGGTATGGCTACACCTTC. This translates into CASSRTGIRYGYTF.

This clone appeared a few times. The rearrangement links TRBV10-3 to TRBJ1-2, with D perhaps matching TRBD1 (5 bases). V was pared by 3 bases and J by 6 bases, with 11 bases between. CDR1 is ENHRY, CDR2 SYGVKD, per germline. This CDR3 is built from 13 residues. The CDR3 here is CAISERGGNGYTF. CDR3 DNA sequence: TGTGCCATCAGTGAAAGGGGAGGAAATGGCTACACCTTC.